This TCR beta chain came from a study of T cell changes during pregnancy in multiple sclerosis. The V gene lost 2 bases and the J gene lost 0 bases, with 8 bases spanning the gap. Germline CDR1 MNHEY, CDR2 SVGAGI. The CDR3 totals 14 residues. TCRdb's copy holds only in-frame clones and misses some; the assay was immunoSEQ multiplex PCR. The sample yields 30,000 to 40,000 clones, around 90% seen once. The V call is TRBV6-5, the J call TRBJ2-7, with D possibly TRBD2 on 5 matching bases. This TCR came from a female donor with multiple sclerosis, enrolled in a pregnancy study. This sample comprised CD8+ T cells from peripheral blood mononuclear cells, obtained in the third trimester of pregnancy. DNA for the CDR3: TGTGCCAGCAGTTACACCGGGGACTCCTACGAGCAGTACTTC. Residues: CASSYTGDSYEQYF.